The clone carrying this TCR beta chain was seen a handful of times. These data come from a study of T cells in Graves' hyperthyroidism and ophthalmopathy. The CDR3 runs 15 residues. CDR1 is MNHEY and CDR2 is SMNVEV in the germline V gene (reference sequence). The V gene end was trimmed by 6 bases and the J gene end by 5 bases; junction bases not matched to a gene: 7. Regions amplified from RNA transcripts were the TCR beta CDR3 regions. With the HTBI primer set, the TCR CDR3 went through a first round of RT-PCR. MiXCR, run by TCRdb on the multiplex PCR reads, gives a single entry per CDR3 protein. Here the sample spans about 200,000 distinct CDR3 sequences, roughly 18% being singletons.

Sample: blood. The gene calls are TRBV27 and TRBJ1-5, with 10 bases identical to TRBD1. This clonotype was obtained from a man aged 50-60 years with Graves' hyperthyroidism. CDR3 DNA sequence: TGTGCCAGCAGATCTGGGACAGGGGAAGATCAGCCCCAGCATTTT. Amino acids: CASRSGTGEDQPQHF.